This T cell receptor (beta chain) was recovered during a study of response to subunit inactivated influenza vaccine. TCRdb re-analysed the RT-PCR reads in MiXCR, keeping a single row per CDR3 protein. The sample has 500,000 to 600,000 distinct CDR3 sequences; about 10% are singletons. Study conclusions and caveats: The authors proposed limited new T cell recruitment per seasonal influenza vaccination.

In its sample, this clonotype was seen a few times. Its antigen is unidentified. Looked up from germline, CDR1 is SGHDN and CDR2 is FVKESK. Trimming removed 0 bases from V and 2 bases from J, with 9 bases in between. This CDR3 spans 15 amino acids. The TCR sequence derives from a man aged 50 to 60 who received an inactivated influenza vaccine. V usage is TRBV14 and J usage is TRBJ2-3, with D hard to call. Sequencing used PBMCs from blood, obtained on the day of vaccination. CDR3 DNA sequence: TGTGCCAGCAGCCAAGAGAAGTTCTACACAGATACGCAGTATTTT. Its protein product is CASSQEKFYTDTQYF.